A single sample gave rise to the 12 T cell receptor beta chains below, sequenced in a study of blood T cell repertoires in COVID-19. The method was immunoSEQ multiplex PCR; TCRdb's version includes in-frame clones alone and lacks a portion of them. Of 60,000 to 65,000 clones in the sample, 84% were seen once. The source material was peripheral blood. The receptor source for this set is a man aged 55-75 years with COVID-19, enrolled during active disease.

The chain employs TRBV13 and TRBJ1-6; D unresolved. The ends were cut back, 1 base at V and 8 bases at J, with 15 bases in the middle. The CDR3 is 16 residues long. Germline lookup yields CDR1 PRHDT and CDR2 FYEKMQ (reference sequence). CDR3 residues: CASSLVAGGFHSPLHF. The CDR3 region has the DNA TGTGCCAGCAGCTTAGTTGCCGGAGGATTTCATTCACCCCTCCACTTT.

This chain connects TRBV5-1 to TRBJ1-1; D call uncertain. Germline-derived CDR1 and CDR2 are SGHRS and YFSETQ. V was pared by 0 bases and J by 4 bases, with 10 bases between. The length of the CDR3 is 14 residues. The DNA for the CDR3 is TGCGCCAGCAGCTTGGGGCAGGTCGTCACTGAAGCTTTCTTT. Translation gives CASSLGQVVTEAFF. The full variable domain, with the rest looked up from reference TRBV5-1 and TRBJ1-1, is KAGVTQTPRYLIKTRGQQVTLSCSPISGHRSVSWYQQTPGQGLQFLFEYFSETQRNKGNFPGRFSGRQFSNSRSEMNVSTLELGDSALYLCASSLGQVVTEAFFGQGTRLTVV.

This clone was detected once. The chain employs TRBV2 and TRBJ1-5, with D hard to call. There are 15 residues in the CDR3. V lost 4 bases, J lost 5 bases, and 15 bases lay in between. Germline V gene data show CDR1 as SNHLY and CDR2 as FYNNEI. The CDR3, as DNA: TGTGCCAGCAGTGGGTCGGTAACGCAGGATCAGCCCCAGCATTTT. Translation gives CASSGSVTQDQPQHF.

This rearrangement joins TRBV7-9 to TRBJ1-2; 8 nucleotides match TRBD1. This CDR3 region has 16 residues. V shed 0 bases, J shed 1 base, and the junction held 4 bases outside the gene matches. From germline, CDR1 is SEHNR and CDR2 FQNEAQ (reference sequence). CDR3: CASSLARTGYNYGYTF. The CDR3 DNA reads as TGTGCCAGCAGCTTAGCCCGGACAGGGTATAACTATGGCTACACCTTC.

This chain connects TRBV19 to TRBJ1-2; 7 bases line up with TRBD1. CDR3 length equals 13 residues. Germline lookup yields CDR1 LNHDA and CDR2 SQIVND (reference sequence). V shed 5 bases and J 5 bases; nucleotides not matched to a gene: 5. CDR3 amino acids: CASSETGTYGYTF. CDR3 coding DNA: TGTGCCAGTAGTGAGACAGGGACATATGGCTACACCTTC.

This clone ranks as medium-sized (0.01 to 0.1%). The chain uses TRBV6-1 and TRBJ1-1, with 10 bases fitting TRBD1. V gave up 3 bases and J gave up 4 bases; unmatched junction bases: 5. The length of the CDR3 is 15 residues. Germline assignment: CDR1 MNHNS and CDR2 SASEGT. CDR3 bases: TGTGCCAGCAGTGATTGGACAGGGGGTGGCACTGAAGCTTTCTTT. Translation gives CASSDWTGGGTEAFF.

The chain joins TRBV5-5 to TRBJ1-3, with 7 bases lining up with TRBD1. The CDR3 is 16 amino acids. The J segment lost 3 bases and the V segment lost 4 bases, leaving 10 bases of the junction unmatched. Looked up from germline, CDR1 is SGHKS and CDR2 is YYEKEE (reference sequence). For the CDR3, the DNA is TGTGCCAGCAGCAGGCCCGAAGGGGGCGGTGGAAACACCATATATTTT. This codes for CASSRPEGGGGNTIYF.

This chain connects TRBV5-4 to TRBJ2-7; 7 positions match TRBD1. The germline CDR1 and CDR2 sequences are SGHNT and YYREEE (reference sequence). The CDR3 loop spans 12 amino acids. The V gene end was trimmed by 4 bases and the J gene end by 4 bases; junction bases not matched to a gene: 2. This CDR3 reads CASSRDRYEQYF. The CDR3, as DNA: TGTGCCAGCAGCCGGGACAGATACGAGCAGTACTTC.

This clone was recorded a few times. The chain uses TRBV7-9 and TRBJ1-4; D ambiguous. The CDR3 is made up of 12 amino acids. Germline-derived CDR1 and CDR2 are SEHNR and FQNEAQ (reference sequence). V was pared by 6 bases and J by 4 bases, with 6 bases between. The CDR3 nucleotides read TGTGCCAGCAGACAGAGTAATGAAAAACTGTTTTTT. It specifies CASRQSNEKLFF.

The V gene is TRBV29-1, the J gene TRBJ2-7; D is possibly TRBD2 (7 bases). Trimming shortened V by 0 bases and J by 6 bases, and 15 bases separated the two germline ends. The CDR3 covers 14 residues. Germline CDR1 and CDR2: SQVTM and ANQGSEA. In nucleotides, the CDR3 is TGCAGCGTTGAAGATCGTTCGGGGGGCGGCGAGCAGTACTTC. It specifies CSVEDRSGGGEQYF.

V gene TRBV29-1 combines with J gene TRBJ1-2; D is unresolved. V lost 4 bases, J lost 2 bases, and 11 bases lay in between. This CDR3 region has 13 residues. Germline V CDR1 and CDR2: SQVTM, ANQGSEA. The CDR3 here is CSVAVDTNYGYTF. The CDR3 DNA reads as TGCAGCGTTGCTGTTGACACAAACTATGGCTACACCTTC.

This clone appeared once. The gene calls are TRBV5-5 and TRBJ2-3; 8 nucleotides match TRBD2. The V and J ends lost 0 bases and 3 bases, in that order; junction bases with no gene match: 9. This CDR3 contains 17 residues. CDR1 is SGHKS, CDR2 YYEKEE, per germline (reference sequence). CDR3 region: CASSLGRFGGGTDTQYF. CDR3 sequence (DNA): TGTGCCAGCAGCTTGGGAAGGTTTGGCGGGGGGACAGATACGCAGTATTTT.